This T cell receptor beta chain was identified in a study of blood T cell repertoires in COVID-19. The wider study: T cells, B-cell-depleted T cells, or PBMCs supplied cDNA or gDNA.

The method was immunoSEQ multiplex PCR; TCRdb's version includes in-frame clones alone and lacks a portion of them. Here the sample spans 45,000 to 65,000 clones, roughly four fifths being singletons. This CDR3 is 15 amino acids long. V lost 1 base, J lost 4 bases, and 3 bases stayed unmatched. Looked up from germline, CDR1 is SGHTA and CDR2 is FQGNSA. The genes are TRBV7-2 and TRBJ1-1, with 10 bases aligning to TRBD1. The receptor was isolated from a woman aged 80 or older with COVID-19, enrolled during active disease. The sample was peripheral blood. CDR3 residues: CASSLGDRGVTEAFF. CDR3 coding DNA: TGTGCCAGCAGCTTAGGGGACAGGGGCGTCACTGAAGCTTTCTTT. Together with reference TRBV7-2 and TRBJ1-1, the CDR3 gives the full variable domain: GAGVSQSPSNKVTEKGKDVELRCDPISGHTALYWYRQSLGQGLEFLIYFQGNSAPDKSGLPSDRFSAERTGGSVSTLTIQRTQQEDSAVYLCASSLGDRGVTEAFFGQGTRLTVV.